Detailed here is one T cell receptor (beta chain). Measured with immunoSEQ multiplex PCR; TCRdb has only the in-frame clones, and not every one. Of 200,000 to 250,000 clones listed, roughly four fifths were seen once; the top ten hold more than 7%. Germline CDR1 is MNHEY and CDR2 is SMNVEV (reference sequence). The CDR3 extends over 13 amino acids. J was trimmed by 6 bases and V by 6 bases; bases with no gene match: 7. The entry originates in a study of blood T cell repertoires in COVID-19. Study context: Samples representing acute and convalescent COVID-19 were sourced from the United States, Italy and Spain. T cells, B-cell-depleted T cells, or PBMCs supplied cDNA or gDNA.

The J gene is TRBJ1-1, the V gene TRBV27, with 7 positions matching TRBD1. This clonotype originated in a man older than 75 with acute or convalescent COVID-19. Specimen: peripheral blood. CDR3 sequence reads: CASRRQGRAEAFF. For the CDR3, the DNA is TGTGCCAGCAGACGACAGGGAAGGGCTGAAGCTTTCTTT.